These 25 T cell receptor beta chains came from one sample sequenced in a study of T cell responses to AZD1222 COVID-19 vaccine. Assay: immunoSEQ multiplex PCR; the TCRdb copy retains only in-frame clones and omits some. In the table there are about 130,000 clones, roughly 91% of which are singletons. The sequencing used peripheral blood, collected 28 days after the second AZD1222 dose. The receptors were gathered from an adult who received the AZD1222 COVID-19 vaccine.

The chain couples TRBV28 to TRBJ1-6; 7 positions agree with TRBD1. CDR1 is MDHEN and CDR2 is SYDVKM in the germline V gene. Losses at the gene ends were 4 bases for V and 10 bases for J; bases not matched to a gene: 4. The CDR3 consists of 13 residues. The CDR3 reads CASSSRGRSPLHF. CDR3 nucleotides: TGTGCCAGCAGTTCGAGGGGGCGATCACCCCTCCACTTT.

The V call is TRBV18, the J call TRBJ2-1, with TRBD1 matching 9 bases. The V segment lost 6 bases and the J segment 9 bases; nucleotides outside the gene matches: 12. Looked up from germline, CDR1 is KGHSH and CDR2 is LQKENI. The CDR3 totals 15 residues. This CDR3 reads CASSAAGQGVGEQFF. DNA of the CDR3: TGTGCCAGCTCCGCGGCGGGACAGGGAGTAGGTGAGCAGTTCTTC.

As regards this clone: Other DNA sequences within the sample encode an identical CDR3. This chain joins TRBV6-5 and TRBJ1-1; D might be TRBD1 (6 bases). The CDR3 is 14 residues long. In germline, CDR1 is MNHEY, CDR2 SVGAGI. V dropped 6 bases and J dropped 1 base, with 12 bases sitting between them. The DNA for the CDR3 is TGTGCCAGCAGGCCGACAGGACCGAACACTGAAGCTTTCTTT. Its translation: CASRPTGPNTEAFF.

The gene calls are TRBV28 and TRBJ2-7; D unclear. Looked up from germline, CDR1 is MDHEN and CDR2 is SYDVKM. Trimming shortened V by 3 bases and J by 2 bases, and 8 bases separated the two germline ends. CDR3 length equals 13 residues. In nucleotides, the CDR3 is TGTGCCAGCAGTTTGCAACAGCCCTACGAGCAGTACTTC. Its translation: CASSLQQPYEQYF.

The genes are TRBV7-2 and TRBJ2-7; no clear D. Germline lookup yields CDR1 SGHTA and CDR2 FQGNSA. The ends were cut back, 2 bases at V and 7 bases at J, with 15 bases in the middle. This CDR3 comprises 14 residues. The CDR3 region is CASSLLGESWEQYF. The CDR3 nucleotides are TGTGCCAGCAGCTTACTGGGTGAAAGCTGGGAGCAGTACTTC.

The chain has TRBV18 and TRBJ2-7, with D perhaps given as TRBD1 or TRBD2 (5 bases each). Germline values: CDR1 KGHSH, CDR2 LQKENI. This CDR3 has 16 amino acids. Between the trimmed V and J ends, which lost 0 bases and 7 bases, there was a span of 19 bases. The CDR3 is CASSPPSDGWGGEQYF. CDR3 in DNA: TGTGCCAGCTCACCACCGAGCGATGGATGGGGCGGGGAGCAGTACTTC. Full variable domain (missing parts from reference TRBV18 and TRBJ2-7): NAGVMQNPRHLVRRRGQEARLRCSPMKGHSHVYWYRQLPEEGLKFMVYLQKENIIDESGMPKERFSAEFPKEGPSILRIQQVVRGDSAAYFCASSPPSDGWGGEQYFGPGTRLTVT.

Remarks on this clone: An end of the junction does not agree with germline; a read error may underlie this. The CDR3 spells CASSPQGEYEKLFF. For the CDR3, the DNA is TGTGCCAGCTCGCCACAGGGGGAGTATGAAAAACTGTTTTTT. V usage is TRBV18 and J usage is TRBJ1-4, with 8 bases matching TRBD1. The V gene's germline CDR1 is KGHSH and CDR2 LQKENI. This CDR3 region has 14 residues.

The chain uses TRBV30 and TRBJ2-7, with D perhaps matching TRBD1 or TRBD2 (6 bases each). CDR1 GTSNPN and CDR2 SVGIG come from the germline V gene (reference sequence). Trimming removed 4 bases from V and 2 bases from J, with 21 bases in between. The CDR3 length is 16 residues. In nucleotides, the CDR3 is TGTGCCTGGAATCTTCGGGGGCAGGGGTTAACCTACGAGCAGTACTTC. Protein sequence: CAWNLRGQGLTYEQYF.

This sequence joins TRBV5-6 and TRBJ2-1, with D unresolved. The CDR3 covers 13 residues. Looked up from germline, CDR1 is SGHDT and CDR2 is YYEEEE. V was pared by 2 bases and J by 6 bases, with 9 bases between. CDR3 DNA sequence: TGTGCCAGCAGCTTCCCCTCGATCAATGAGCAGTTCTTC. The encoded protein is CASSFPSINEQFF.

The V and J genes are TRBV14 and TRBJ1-4, with D tentatively TRBD1 (5 bases). CDR1 SGHDN and CDR2 FVKESK come from the germline V gene. CDR3 size: 19 residues. The germline V and J ends were trimmed by 0 bases and 1 base, with 18 bases remaining between them. CDR3 in DNA: TGTGCCAGCAGCCAAGAGGGCTTATTCGGGACCGTAACTAATGAAAAACTGTTTTTT. It yields the protein CASSQEGLFGTVTNEKLFF.

The chain is built from TRBV20-1 and TRBJ1-2, with TRBD1 identical over 7 bases. Germline lookup yields CDR1 DFQATT and CDR2 SNEGSKA (reference sequence). Trimming cost V 3 bases and J 4 bases; bases outside gene matches: 8. The CDR3 length is 14 residues. This CDR3 is CSASHTGDSYGYTF. CDR3 nucleotides: TGCAGTGCTAGTCACACAGGGGATTCCTATGGCTACACCTTC.

This CDR3 is CASSLEDRYYGYTF. Here the CDR3 DNA reads TGTGCCAGCAGCTTGGAAGACAGGTACTATGGCTACACCTTC. The genes are TRBV7-2 and TRBJ1-2, with D possibly matching TRBD1 (6 bases). This CDR3 has 14 residues. CDR1 and CDR2 (germline): SGHTA, FQGNSA. Trimming removed 3 bases at V and 3 bases at J, with 11 bases between.

The chain carries TRBV20-1 and TRBJ1-1; D remains ambiguous. The CDR3 spans 10 residues. V gave up 3 bases and J gave up 11 bases, with 10 bases separating them. Germline CDR1 is DFQATT and CDR2 is SNEGSKA (reference sequence). This chain's CDR3 is CSASTGRAFF. CDR3 bases: TGCAGTGCTAGTACGGGTCGGGCTTTCTTT.

The V call is TRBV19, the J call TRBJ2-1; D is undetermined. Looked up from germline, CDR1 is LNHDA and CDR2 is SQIVND (reference sequence). V was cut by 2 bases and J by 5 bases, with 13 bases left in between. The CDR3 extends over 15 amino acids. The DNA of the CDR3 is TGTGCCAGTAGTATAAAGGGAATGGAAGACAATGAGCAGTTCTTC. Translated, it gives CASSIKGMEDNEQFF. Together with reference TRBV19 and TRBJ2-1, the CDR3 gives the full variable domain: DGGITQSPKYLFRKEGQNVTLSCEQNLNHDAMYWYRQDPGQGLRLIYYSQIVNDFQKGDIAEGYSVSREKKESFPLTVTSAQKNPTAFYLCASSIKGMEDNEQFFGPGTRLTVL.

The chain is built from TRBV7-6 and TRBJ1-3; 11 bases fit TRBD1. The CDR3 contains 16 residues. The ends lost 5 bases at V and 4 bases at J; junction bases unmatched: 7. The germline CDR1 and CDR2 sequences are SGHVS and FNYEAQ. CDR3 DNA sequence: TGTGCCAGCAGCACCAGGACAGGGGGCGTCGGAAACACCATATATTTT. Encoded protein: CASSTRTGGVGNTIYF. Together with reference TRBV7-6 and TRBJ1-3, the CDR3 gives the full variable domain: GAGVSQSPRYKVTKRGQDVALRCDPISGHVSLYWYRQALGQGPEFLTYFNYEAQQDKSGLPNDRFSAERPEGSISTLTIQRTEQRDSAMYRCASSTRTGGVGNTIYFGEGSWLTVV.

The V gene is TRBV29-1, the J gene TRBJ2-3; no clear D gene. Trimming stripped 2 bases from V and 4 bases from J, with 7 bases between. This CDR3 contains 12 residues. Germline V CDR1 and CDR2: SQVTM, ANQGSEA. The CDR3 here is CSVERGPDTQYF. As DNA, the CDR3 is TGCAGCGTTGAAAGAGGTCCAGATACGCAGTATTTT.

V and J are TRBV29-1 and TRBJ1-5; perhaps TRBD1 as D (5 bases). This CDR3 spans 15 amino acids. The germline V and J ends were trimmed by 8 bases and 0 bases, with 17 bases remaining between them. CDR1 and CDR2 (germline): SQVTM, ANQGSEA. The CDR3 nucleotides are TGCAGCTCGGGGGATTTCTTTAATAGCAATCAGCCCCAGCATTTT. It codes for CSSGDFFNSNQPQHF.

This clone was recorded once. This chain joins TRBV28 and TRBJ2-7, with no clear D. This CDR3 contains 13 residues. CDR1 MDHEN and CDR2 SYDVKM come from the germline V gene. The ends were cut back, 10 bases at V and 2 bases at J, with 15 bases in the middle. CDR3 bases: TGTGCCACCGTGGGCAGCGTCGCCTACGAGCAGTACTTC. This gives the protein CATVGSVAYEQYF.

This clone has only one observation. The CDR3 DNA reads TGTGCCAGCAGCCAAGGGTGGGGCGGCTCCTACGAGCAGTACTTC. It codes for CASSQGWGGSYEQYF. J is TRBJ2-7 and V is TRBV3-1 (or the pseudogene TRBV3-2); a weak D match, TRBD1 (5 bases). This CDR3 is 15 amino acids long. The germline CDR1 and CDR2 sequences are LGHDT and YNNKEL (reference sequence). V was pared by 1 base and J by 0 bases, with 10 bases between.

The chain employs TRBV7-2 and TRBJ1-1; no definite D call. This CDR3 contains 14 residues. Deletions cut 1 base from V and 11 bases from J, with 17 bases between. Germline lookup yields CDR1 SGHTA and CDR2 FQGNSA. Written as DNA, the CDR3 is TGTGCCAGCAGCTTAGGTGTGGGGTACTCTGGCGCTTTCTTT. It specifies CASSLGVGYSGAFF.

The V call is TRBV6-5, the J call TRBJ1-6; 9 bases fit TRBD1. Germline assignment: CDR1 MNHEY and CDR2 SVGAGI. After removal of 5 bases from V and 11 bases from J, the junction contained 4 bases not matched to a gene. The length of the CDR3 is 13 residues. DNA of the CDR3: TGTGCCAGCAGTCCGCGGGACAGGGCACCCCTCCACTTT. Its translation is CASSPRDRAPLHF.

This clone appeared a single time. The V call is TRBV28, the J call TRBJ1-5; no firm D call. Germline assignment: CDR1 MDHEN and CDR2 SYDVKM. The CDR3 consists of 15 residues. V was clipped by 1 base and J by 2 bases, with 9 bases between them. CDR3 loop: CASSLSDRGNQPQHF. The CDR3 DNA sequence: TGTGCCAGCAGTTTATCCGACCGGGGCAATCAGCCCCAGCATTTT.

The J gene is TRBJ1-5, the V gene TRBV7-9, with D maybe TRBD1 (5 bases). The CDR3 extends over 14 amino acids. Looked up from germline, CDR1 is SEHNR and CDR2 is FQNEAQ (reference sequence). Trimming stripped 5 bases from V and 5 bases from J, with 13 bases between. CDR3 residues: CASSGDRRYQPQHF. DNA of the CDR3: TGTGCCAGCAGCGGAGACAGAAGGTATCAGCCCCAGCATTTT.

V and J are TRBV19 and TRBJ2-2; the match to TRBD2 covers 8 bases. Germline CDR1 and CDR2: LNHDA and SQIVND (reference sequence). After removal of 7 bases from V and 4 bases from J, the junction contained 8 bases not matched to a gene. This CDR3 has 15 residues. The CDR3 DNA is TGTGCCAGTAAGTTGGGAACTAGCGGCACCGGGGAGCTGTTTTTT. It yields the protein CASKLGTSGTGELFF.

V is TRBV9 and J is TRBJ2-2; D is ambiguous. Germline CDR1 SGDLS, CDR2 YYNGEE. The CDR3 has 14 amino acids. Trimming took 0 bases from V and 6 from J, leaving 9 bases between them. The CDR3 loop reads CASSVARVSGELFF. The CDR3 bases are TGTGCCAGCAGCGTAGCTCGAGTGTCCGGGGAGCTGTTTTTT.